This T cell receptor beta chain emerged from a study of cytomegalovirus exposure and HLA in healthy donors. Overall study findings and caveats: Prediction of most subjects' HLA-A and HLA-B alleles by TCR beta sequences was reportedly accurate. A later examination showed that TCR association rates differed by HLA locus, with DRB1 most and HLA-C fewest.

PCR amplification relied on 60 Vbeta primers (plus 13 Jbeta primers). Original processing methods: As a later analysis found, there were approximately 80 million unique TCR beta chains, of which roughly 11 million were shared. Profiling relied on immunoSEQ multiplex PCR, and the TCRdb table lists in-frame clones only, not all of them. The V and J calls and clone size are taken from that table; D and trimming were inferred from the DNA. The sample carries more than 150,000 clones, 80% recorded once. This clone appeared once. Its antigen is as yet unknown. Relative to the germline gene, one junction end is altered; a read error may explain this. At the DNA level, this CDR3 is encoded by other sequences in the same sample as well. Germline V gene sequence: CDR1 MNHEY, CDR2 SMNVEV (reference sequence). The CDR3 totals 14 residues.

The chain carries TRBV27 and TRBJ2-7; TRBD1 agrees at 7 bases. This TCR came from a woman between 50 and 59 years old in good health and CMV-seropositive. The sample consisted of PBMCs. In DNA, the CDR3 is TGCGCCAGCAGTTTAGGGACAGCCCACTACGAGCAGTACTTC. Translated: CASSLGTAHYEQYF.